The 27 T cell receptor beta chains presented below share a single source sample, sequenced in a study of blood T cell repertoires in COVID-19. Data came from immunoSEQ multiplex PCR; TCRdb stores just in-frame clones and leaves some out. The table lists 110,000 or so clones, 85% of them singletons, with less than 15% in the top ten. The sequenced sample was peripheral blood. These receptors were collected from a human donor in a cohort sampled during active COVID-19.

The chain combines TRBV5-1 with TRBJ1-4; possibly TRBD1 for D (5 bases). Germline V gene data show CDR1 as SGHRS and CDR2 as YFSETQ. V was clipped by 7 bases and J by 3 bases, with 13 bases between them. This CDR3 has 14 residues. The CDR3 DNA is TGCGCCAGCTGGTCAGGGATGGCTAATGAAAAACTGTTTTTT. Its translation is CASWSGMANEKLFF.

The chain uses TRBV21-1 and TRBJ2-3; TRBD2 is taken as the D call from the table, unchecked against the DNA. TRBV21-1 is given as a pseudogene. The length of the CDR3 is 18 residues. The CDR3 loop reads CASKCVGGTSGSTDTQYF. CDR3 in DNA: TGTGCCAGCAAATGTGTGGGTGGGACTAGCGGCAGCACAGATACGCAGTATTTT.

This chain joins TRBV15 and TRBJ2-1; 7 nucleotides align to TRBD1. Looked up from germline, CDR1 is LNHNV and CDR2 is YYDKDF (reference sequence). The CDR3 has 17 residues. The J segment lost 1 base and the V segment lost 3 bases, leaving 9 bases of the junction unmatched. The DNA of the CDR3 is TGTGCCACCAGCAGTCCCACAGGGGTTGAATCCTACAATGAGCAGTTCTTC. Protein product: CATSSPTGVESYNEQFF.

CDR3 DNA: TGTGCCAGCAAGACAGGGCTGAACACTGAAGCTTTCTTT. The encoded protein is CASKTGLNTEAFF. The chain uses TRBV3-1 (or the pseudogene TRBV3-2) and TRBJ1-1, with 7 bases identical to TRBD1. J lost 0 bases, V lost 7 bases, and 2 bases had no gene match. This CDR3 has 13 amino acids. CDR1 and CDR2 from the germline V gene are LGHDT and YNNKEL (reference sequence).

V and J are TRBV6-6 and TRBJ2-5; weak D call: TRBD1 (5 bases). Germline loops: CDR1 MNHNY, CDR2 SVGAGI (reference sequence). There are 15 residues in the CDR3. V was trimmed by 6 bases and J by 1 base, leaving 15 bases between them. The CDR3 bases are TGTGCCAGCAGCTTTTTCCCCGACAGCCAAGAGACCCAGTACTTC. Amino acids: CASSFFPDSQETQYF.

The count of this clone is one. J is TRBJ2-7 and V is TRBV18; D perhaps matches TRBD1 (5 bases). Trimming removed 3 bases at V and 6 bases at J, with 15 bases between. Per germline, CDR1 KGHSH and CDR2 LQKENI. CDR3 length: 14 amino acids. Written as DNA, the CDR3 is TGTGCCAGCTCACCGGTAATAGGGGTTGTCGAGCAGTACTTC. This sequence encodes CASSPVIGVVEQYF.

V and J are TRBV5-5 and TRBJ2-3; TRBD2 agrees at 8 bases. Germline values: CDR1 SGHKS, CDR2 YYEKEE (reference sequence). V lost 0 bases and J lost 2; bases outside the gene matches: 8. The CDR3 is made up of 17 amino acids. The CDR3 region is CASSLGRSGGTTDTQYF. The CDR3 DNA sequence: TGTGCCAGCAGCTTGGGTAGGAGCGGGGGAACCACAGATACGCAGTATTTT. Drawing the rest from reference TRBV5-5 and TRBJ2-3, the complete variable domain is DAGVTQSPTHLIKTRGQQVTLRCSPISGHKSVSWYQQVLGQGPQFIFQYYEKEERGRGNFPDRFSARQFPNYSSELNVNALLLGDSALYLCASSLGRSGGTTDTQYFGPGTRLTVL.

This clone came up a few times. V and J are TRBV6-6 and TRBJ2-1; TRBD2 might be the D (8 bases). From germline, CDR1 is MNHNY and CDR2 SVGAGI (reference sequence). The CDR3 is 17 amino acids. The V end was cut by 5 bases, the J end by 7 bases, with 24 bases between. The CDR3: CASSPLQGVSSGNEQFF. In DNA form, the CDR3 reads TGTGCCAGCAGTCCCCTTCAGGGGGTGTCTAGCGGGAATGAGCAGTTCTTC.

This clone was seen more than once but under ten times. The chain links TRBV18 to TRBJ1-4; D not resolved. In germline, CDR1 is KGHSH, CDR2 LQKENI. Deletions cut 8 bases from V and 7 bases from J, with 17 bases between. The CDR3 is made up of 14 amino acids. As DNA, the CDR3 is TGTGCCAGCCAGGCGCGGGATGATGGTGAAAAACTGTTTTTT. Its protein product is CASQARDDGEKLFF.

This chain connects TRBV6-2 or TRBV6-3 to TRBJ2-3; maybe TRBD2 (6 bases). Germline CDR1 MNHEY, CDR2 SVGEGT. This CDR3 has 18 residues. V was shortened by 0 bases and J by 5 bases, with 21 bases between the two germline ends. CDR3 sequence reads: CASSYSIPGPSGGDTQYF. The CDR3 nucleotides read TGTGCCAGCAGTTACTCGATTCCCGGACCGTCCGGGGGAGATACGCAGTATTTT.

This clone has a count of ten or more. The chain joins TRBV3-1 (or the pseudogene TRBV3-2) to TRBJ2-7; 9 nucleotides agree with TRBD1. The CDR3 loop spans 15 amino acids. The V and J ends lost 2 bases and 3 bases, in that order; junction bases with no gene match: 5. CDR1 and CDR2 (germline): LGHDT, YNNKEL (reference sequence). As DNA, the CDR3 is TGTGCCAGCAGCCAACCGGGACAGGGCCACTACGAGCAGTACTTC. Residues: CASSQPGQGHYEQYF.

This rearrangement joins TRBV11-2 to TRBJ2-1, with 8 bases identical to TRBD2. This CDR3 has 18 residues. Trimming at V came to 5 bases and at J to 0 bases, leaving 12 bases not matched to a gene. Germline CDR1 is SGHAT and CDR2 is FQNNGV. CDR3 loop: CASSPNWGGGSSYNEQFF. In DNA, the CDR3 is TGTGCCAGCAGCCCCAACTGGGGCGGGGGGAGCTCCTACAATGAGCAGTTCTTC.

The rearrangement links TRBV9 to TRBJ2-3, with D perhaps matching TRBD1 (6 bases). The CDR3 runs 15 residues. V lost 4 bases, J lost 1 base, and 13 bases lay in between. The V gene's germline CDR1 is SGDLS and CDR2 YYNGEE. The CDR3 region is CASSTTDSGTDTQYF. The CDR3 region has the DNA TGTGCCAGCAGCACCACGGACAGTGGCACAGATACGCAGTATTTT.

This chain uses TRBV7-2 with TRBJ1-6, with D maybe TRBD1 (6 bases). This CDR3 is 15 amino acids long. Germline CDR1 SGHTA, CDR2 FQGNSA. Deletions cut 5 bases from V and 7 bases from J, with 15 bases between. CDR3 sequence: CASSLNDRWNSPLHF. CDR3 coding DNA: TGTGCCAGCAGCCTCAACGACAGGTGGAATTCACCCCTCCACTTT. Complete variable domain (other parts from reference TRBV7-2 and TRBJ1-6): GAGVSQSPSNKVTEKGKDVELRCDPISGHTALYWYRQSLGQGLEFLIYFQGNSAPDKSGLPSDRFSAERTGGSVSTLTIQRTQQEDSAVYLCASSLNDRWNSPLHFGNGTRLTVT.

This sequence joins TRBV19 and TRBJ2-7; D gene unclear. Germline-derived CDR1 and CDR2 are LNHDA and SQIVND (reference sequence). The germline V and J ends were trimmed by 0 bases and 3 bases, with 3 bases remaining between them. CDR3 length: 12 residues. The CDR3 DNA sequence: TGTGCCAGTAGTATAGACGGCTACGAGCAGTACTTC. Its translation: CASSIDGYEQYF. The variable domain in full, with the rest retrieved from reference TRBV19 and TRBJ2-7, is DGGITQSPKYLFRKEGQNVTLSCEQNLNHDAMYWYRQDPGQGLRLIYYSQIVNDFQKGDIAEGYSVSREKKESFPLTVTSAQKNPTAFYLCASSIDGYEQYFGPGTRLTVT.

The genes are TRBV20-1 and TRBJ1-2; 7 positions match TRBD1. This CDR3 region has 11 residues. CDR1 is DFQATT and CDR2 is SNEGSKA in the germline V gene (reference sequence). J lost 4 bases, V lost 7 bases, and 3 bases had no gene match. The CDR3, as DNA: TGCAGTGTACAGGGGACCTATGGCTACACCTTC. The encoded protein is CSVQGTYGYTF.

This rearrangement joins TRBV11-2 to TRBJ2-5; no clear D. Trimming removed 6 bases at V and 7 bases at J, with 9 bases between. The CDR3 loop spans 11 amino acids. Germline V gives CDR1 SGHAT, CDR2 FQNNGV. In nucleotides, the CDR3 is TGTGCCAGCAGTAGTCATGGGACCCAGTACTTC. Its translation is CASSSHGTQYF.

This clone was seen only once. This chain connects TRBV7-2 to TRBJ1-5, with D possibly being TRBD1 (5 bases). This CDR3 is built from 15 residues. CDR1 is SGHTA and CDR2 is FQGNSA in the germline V gene. The V gene lost 4 bases and the J gene lost 1 base, with 11 bases spanning the gap. The CDR3 bases are TGTGCCAGCAGCTGGACGGGGGGGAGCAATCAGCCCCAGCATTTT. It codes for CASSWTGGSNQPQHF.

V is TRBV10-3 and J is TRBJ2-1; D call uncertain. Trimming took off 8 bases at V and 1 base at J, with 3 bases between the two ends. Germline V gives CDR1 ENHRY, CDR2 SYGVKD. The CDR3 spans 11 residues. The CDR3 loop reads CAIQSYNEQFF. The CDR3 DNA is TGTGCCATCCAATCCTACAATGAGCAGTTCTTC.

This chain connects TRBV5-1 to TRBJ1-5, with TRBD1 matching 8 bases. V shed 4 bases, J shed 3 bases, and the junction held 6 bases outside the gene matches. CDR1 SGHRS and CDR2 YFSETQ come from the germline V gene. CDR3 size: 15 residues. The CDR3 is CASSSGTGPNQPQHF. Written as DNA, the CDR3 is TGCGCCAGCAGCAGTGGGACAGGCCCCAATCAGCCCCAGCATTTT. The whole variable domain, filled in from reference TRBV5-1 and TRBJ1-5, reads KAGVTQTPRYLIKTRGQQVTLSCSPISGHRSVSWYQQTPGQGLQFLFEYFSETQRNKGNFPGRFSGRQFSNSRSEMNVSTLELGDSALYLCASSSGTGPNQPQHFGDGTRLSIL.

The V and J genes are TRBV6-5 and TRBJ1-5; a weak D match, TRBD1 (5 bases). Between the trimmed V and J ends, which lost 5 bases and 1 base, there was a span of 12 bases. The CDR3 has 15 amino acids. From germline, CDR1 is MNHEY and CDR2 SVGAGI. This CDR3 reads CASSSQGGSNQPQHF. The CDR3 DNA reads as TGTGCCAGCAGTAGTCAGGGTGGCAGCAATCAGCCCCAGCATTTT.

The gene calls are TRBV14 and TRBJ2-6; 8 bases match TRBD2. Germline CDR1 is SGHDN and CDR2 is FVKESK. The CDR3 has 17 amino acids. The ends lost 2 bases at V and 1 base at J; junction bases unmatched: 4. The CDR3 DNA is TGTGCCAGCAGCCAACGGGGGGGCGAGTCTGGGGCCAACGTCCTGACTTTC. Amino acid sequence: CASSQRGGESGANVLTF.

The chain has TRBV19 and TRBJ2-2; 9 bases are shared with TRBD1. The CDR3 is 16 residues long. The V segment lost 6 bases and the J segment 7 bases; nucleotides outside the gene matches: 12. Germline loops: CDR1 LNHDA, CDR2 SQIVND (reference sequence). Here the CDR3 reads CASRGHRTGVGGELFF. The CDR3 region has the DNA TGTGCCAGTAGAGGGCACAGGACAGGGGTTGGCGGGGAGCTGTTTTTT.

The rearrangement links TRBV5-1 to TRBJ2-1; 7 positions match TRBD1. Germline V gene data show CDR1 as SGHRS and CDR2 as YFSETQ. The CDR3 sequence is 15 residues long. J lost 3 bases, V lost 0 bases, and 3 bases had no gene match. CDR3 in amino acids: CASSLGQGVYNEQFF. The CDR3 nucleotides are TGCGCCAGCAGCTTGGGGCAGGGGGTCTACAATGAGCAGTTCTTC.

This chain uses TRBV4-1 with TRBJ2-7, with 9 bases matching TRBD1. This CDR3 contains 14 residues. J gave up 2 bases and V 8 bases, and 7 bases lay outside the gene matches. The germline V gene has CDR1 MGHRA and CDR2 YSYEKL. The CDR3 DNA reads TGCGCCAGCTCCCGGGGACAGGGAGCCTACGAGCAGTACTTC. Translation gives CASSRGQGAYEQYF.

This clone was detected once. The chain links TRBV4-1 to TRBJ1-1; 7 bases align to TRBD1. V shed 1 base, J shed 0 bases, and the junction held 5 bases outside the gene matches. The CDR3 covers 16 residues. Germline CDR1 is MGHRA and CDR2 is YSYEKL. In DNA form, the CDR3 reads TGCGCCAGCAGCCAAGTCGAGGGACAGCTGAACACTGAAGCTTTCTTT. This sequence encodes CASSQVEGQLNTEAFF.

This sequence joins TRBV10-3 and TRBJ1-1, with D tentatively TRBD1 (5 bases). V was shortened by 6 bases and J by 1 base, with 9 bases between the two germline ends. The V gene's germline CDR1 is ENHRY and CDR2 SYGVKD. The CDR3 has 13 amino acids. CDR3 sequence reads: CAIRKTENTEAFF. CDR3 DNA sequence: TGTGCCATCAGGAAGACAGAGAACACTGAAGCTTTCTTT.